This T cell receptor (beta chain) is from a study of shared clonotypes between healthy human individuals. Whole-study findings and limits: Only blood was sampled, and tissue TCR repertoires likely differ from blood ones.

CD45RO negativity and positive selection for CCR7 defined naive CD8 cells, a population that excluded terminally differentiated effector memory CD45RA+ cells. Adults of Caucasian background living in Nashville, Tennessee made up all donors. As to this clone: Its antigen is undetermined.

The repertoire was sequenced with immunoSEQ multiplex PCR; TCRdb's copy has only in-frame clones and lacks some. The table lists 500,000 to 700,000 clones, around 96% of them singletons. This CDR3 has 12 residues. Between the trimmed V and J ends, which lost 7 bases and 0 bases, there was a span of 7 bases. Germline V gives CDR1 SNHLY, CDR2 FYNNEI. This sequence was found in a woman aged 30 to 39 in good health. What was sequenced was naive CD8+ T cells sorted from blood. The chain is built from TRBV2 and TRBJ2-7; possible D gene TRBD2, 5 bases. As DNA, the CDR3 is TGTGCCAGCACCCGGGACTCCTACGAGCAGTACTTC. Translating it yields CASTRDSYEQYF. Supplemented by reference TRBV2 and TRBJ2-7, the full variable domain reads EPEVTQTPSHQVTQMGQEVILRCVPISNHLYFYWYRQILGQKVEFLVSFYNNEISEKSEIFDDQFSVERPDGSNFTLKIRSTKLEDSAMYFCASTRDSYEQYFGPGTRLTVT.